This T cell receptor (beta chain) stems from a study of T cell responses to AZD1222 COVID-19 vaccine. The study, taken as a whole, reports: Among vaccine-associated CD4 TCRs, coverage spanned spike, with dominance at 160-218 and 743-854.

Sequencing was performed with immunoSEQ multiplex PCR; in TCRdb, only in-frame clones are kept and a portion is missing. The sample has more than 100,000 clones; around 90% are singletons. Details on this clone: Its antigen is still unknown.

The V gene's germline CDR1 is SGDLS and CDR2 YYNGEE. V lost 4 bases to trimming and J lost 3 bases; unmatched junction nucleotides: 4. The CDR3 is 14 residues long. This chain uses TRBV9 with TRBJ1-2, with 9 bases identical to TRBD1. The specimen comprised peripheral blood, sampled 28 days after the second AZD1222 dose. The clonotype originates from an adult who received the AZD1222 COVID-19 vaccine. In nucleotides, the CDR3 is TGTGCCAGCAGCCCACAGGGGGCAGACTATGGCTACACCTTC. Residues: CASSPQGADYGYTF.